These 8 T cell receptor beta chains were sequenced from one sample in a study of control samples from healthy donors and cancer patients. Generated by immunoSEQ multiplex PCR, the TCRdb table keeps only in-frame clones and is missing some. The table records around 150,000 clones, 94% of them present only once. The sample comprised blood. The receptors were sampled from a woman between 35 and 50 years old in good health.

This chain uses TRBV6-5 with TRBJ1-4, with no clear D. In germline, CDR1 is MNHEY, CDR2 SVGAGI. Trimming shortened V by 5 bases and J by 13 bases, and 11 bases separated the two germline ends. CDR3 length: 11 residues. The CDR3 spells CASSINRRLFF. The CDR3 nucleotides read TGTGCCAGCAGTATTAACAGACGACTGTTTTTT.

The chain links TRBV6-6 to TRBJ1-3, with TRBD1 identical over 7 bases. CDR1 is MNHNY, CDR2 SVGAGI, per germline (reference sequence). Trimming at V came to 6 bases and at J to 0 bases, leaving 8 bases not matched to a gene. The CDR3 has 16 amino acids. DNA for the CDR3: TGTGCCAGCAGGCCCGGGGGGACAGACTCTGGAAACACCATATATTTT. Protein sequence: CASRPGGTDSGNTIYF.

The V and J genes are TRBV9 and TRBJ1-2; D gene unclear. This CDR3 spans 13 amino acids. V dropped 0 bases and J dropped 8 bases, with 11 bases sitting between them. CDR1 is SGDLS, CDR2 YYNGEE, per germline. CDR3 sequence reads: CASSVEMGRGYTF. CDR3 nucleotides: TGTGCCAGCAGCGTAGAAATGGGAAGGGGCTACACCTTC. Filled out from reference TRBV9 and TRBJ1-2, the complete variable domain reads DSGVTQTPKHLITATGQRVTLRCSPRSGDLSVYWYQQSLDQGLQFLIQYYNGEERAKGNILERFSAQQFPDLHSELNLSSLELGDSALYFCASSVEMGRGYTFGSGTRLTVV.

V gene TRBV30 combines with J gene TRBJ2-7; unclear D gene. The ends were cut back, 4 bases at V and 4 bases at J, with 5 bases in the middle. The length of the CDR3 is 10 residues. CDR1 GTSNPN and CDR2 SVGIG come from the germline V gene (reference sequence). This chain's CDR3 is CAWNSYEQYF. The CDR3 DNA reads as TGTGCCTGGAATTCGTACGAGCAGTACTTC.

Of note for this clone: Other DNA sequences in this sample translate to the same CDR3. V gene TRBV7-2 combines with J gene TRBJ2-2; D is unclear. Trimming took 1 base from V and 4 from J, leaving 4 bases between them. CDR1 is SGHTA, CDR2 FQGNSA, per germline. CDR3 size: 13 residues. In DNA form, the CDR3 reads TGTGCCAGCAGCTTAGGGGGCACCGGGGAGCTGTTTTTT. Its protein product is CASSLGGTGELFF.

The chain recombines TRBV6-1 with TRBJ1-2, with a weak D call TRBD1 (5 bases). Germline CDR1 MNHNS, CDR2 SASEGT. V was cut by 3 bases and J by 4 bases, with 15 bases left in between. CDR3 length: 15 amino acids. The CDR3 DNA reads as TGTGCCAGCAGTGATACCTCGACAGAATTCTATGGCTACACCTTC. Translated, it gives CASSDTSTEFYGYTF.

The chain combines TRBV19 with TRBJ2-1; 11 bases line up with TRBD2. Germline CDR1 and CDR2: LNHDA and SQIVND (reference sequence). V gave up 2 bases and J gave up 8 bases; unmatched junction bases: 5. This CDR3 has 15 amino acids. This chain's CDR3 is CASSIYSGRGDEQFF. The CDR3 DNA is TGTGCCAGTAGTATATATAGCGGGAGGGGCGATGAGCAGTTCTTC.

This clone was detected only once. This chain uses TRBV6-1 with TRBJ1-5, with TRBD1 identical over 7 bases. CDR3 length equals 15 residues. Germline CDR1 and CDR2: MNHNS and SASEGT. V lost 0 bases to trimming and J lost 3 bases; unmatched junction nucleotides: 2. The CDR3: CASSEARGLNQPQHF. Written as DNA, the CDR3 is TGTGCCAGCAGTGAAGCGAGGGGGCTCAATCAGCCCCAGCATTTT.